This T cell receptor (beta chain) is from a study of a mutant IDH1 vaccine in newly diagnosed glioma. Study-wide context: Patients, over weeks 1, 3, 5, 7, 11, 15, 19 and 23, received a total of eight vaccinations. Before enrollment, the patients had been treated with radiotherapy alone, temozolomide alone, or both together. Most of them had received both. First vaccine doses came 4-6 weeks after radiotherapy alone, or with temozolomide cycles. Findings and caveats of the study: 93.3% of patients showed vaccine-induced immune responses across multiple MHC alleles.

Stated time point: week 23, last vaccination. Doses consisted of 300 ug of mutant IDH1 20-mer peptide each, paired with topical imiquimod. Regarding this clone: No antigen is known for it.

Trimming shortened V by 0 bases and J by 1 base, and 7 bases separated the two germline ends. This CDR3 spans 15 amino acids. Germline V lookup: CDR1 SGHDN, CDR2 FVKESK. The repertoire was sequenced with immunoSEQ multiplex PCR; TCRdb's copy has only in-frame clones and lacks some. The data contain some 26,000 clones, roughly 85% of them seen just once; the ten biggest clones take up about 15%. The sequence came from a woman in her thirties with glioma. The sample here was PBMCs, taken from a glioma patient whose treatment included an IDH1 peptide vaccine. The J gene is TRBJ2-4, the V gene TRBV14; unclear D gene. CDR3 sequence: CASSQEGFAKNIQYF. The CDR3 DNA sequence: TGTGCCAGCAGCCAAGAAGGGTTCGCCAAAAACATTCAGTACTTC.